A selection of T cell receptor beta chains follows, all from one sample in a study of CD8 T cells in ankylosing spondylitis. Via MiXCR, TCRdb re-called the 5' RACE reads, giving one row per CDR3 protein. The table has roughly 440,000 distinct CDR3 sequences, about a sixth seen once; the top ten hold under 1.2%. The sample comprised blood, either unsorted or a sorted T cell fraction (not recorded which). The receptors shown here come from a male donor with ankylosing spondylitis. Both conserved end residues are part of each CDR3. Each record gives: V gene, clone size, J gene, CDR3 protein. The listing skips clone size in some rows; elsewhere it reads once, few, many or a size class.

>TRBV29-1|.|TRBJ2-1
CSVDWASGSGTYNEQFF
>TRBV5-1|few|TRBJ2-3
CASSPTSGGIGADTQYF
>TRBV29-1|few|TRBJ2-4
CSVNIQYF
>TRBV20-1|.|TRBJ1-5
CSARDTGSSSGRQPQHF
>TRBV18|once|TRBJ2-1
CASSPLYRTSGGAYEQFF
>TRBV10-3|.|TRBJ2-7
CAISSRTGEGYEQYF
>TRBV2|.|TRBJ1-2
CASRWDTHYGYTF
>TRBV19|.|TRBJ1-5
CASHDRRGHQPQHF
>TRBV10-3|.|TRBJ2-1
CAISERAGGAYNEQFF
>TRBV5-1|.|TRBJ2-6
CASSPEGAGANVLTF
>TRBV15|.|TRBJ1-1
CATSRLRTGGSRNTEAFF
>TRBV7-2|many|TRBJ1-1
CASSLETGMTEAFF
>TRBV18|few|TRBJ2-2
CASSPNGGELFF
>TRBV6-5|.|TRBJ2-7
CASSYKASDYEQYF
>TRBV5-5|.|TRBJ1-4
CASSRVSRGNEKLFF
>TRBV5-1|few|TRBJ2-3
CASSQRGQRDTQYF
>TRBV12-3/TRBV12-4|few|TRBJ2-1
CASSLRGLGPYEQFF
>TRBV4-1|few|TRBJ2-1
CASSRLTGDEQFF
>TRBV12-3/TRBV12-4|.|TRBJ2-7
CASSTVGDRMREQYF
>TRBV24-1|.|TRBJ1-5
CATSDPTGNQPQHF
>TRBV6-5|.|TRBJ2-5
CASSYSPQRGRETQYF
>TRBV28|few|TRBJ2-4
CATDSQNKNIQYF
>TRBV12-3/TRBV12-4|few|TRBJ2-2
CASSSDWNTGELFF
>TRBV24-1|few|TRBJ2-1
CATSDSRLAGGRNEQFF
>TRBV6-5|.|TRBJ1-6
CASSYGQINSPLHF
>TRBV21-1|.|TRBJ1-2
CASSARTVSNYGYTF
>TRBV3-1|.|TRBJ1-1
CASSHGVLNTEAFF
>TRBV28|few|TRBJ2-7
CASSSDRGRAYEQYF
>TRBV30|.|TRBJ2-7
CAWGQGTEQYF
>TRBV7-3|.|TRBJ2-1
CASSFAGDSWEQFF
>TRBV19|.|TRBJ1-3
CASSIGLSGNTIYF
>TRBV9|few|TRBJ1-5
CASSVGEGGQPQHF
>TRBV10-3|once|TRBJ2-3
CAIKRAAGTSTDTQYF
>TRBV20-1|.|TRBJ1-1
CSARMEAFF
>TRBV2|.|TRBJ1-4
CASSEGGEKLFF